Each of the 25 T cell receptor beta chains below was sequenced from the same sample in a study of blood T cell repertoires in COVID-19. Clones were read by immunoSEQ multiplex PCR, and TCRdb kept only the in-frame ones, dropping some. The sample yields 15,000 to 25,000 clones, 85% to 95% seen once. The sequenced sample was peripheral blood. The receptors stem from a woman in her 50s with active COVID-19.

The J gene is TRBJ1-2, the V gene TRBV6-5, with 7 bases that match TRBD1. CDR1 is MNHEY, CDR2 SVGAGI, per germline. V lost 5 bases and J lost 6; bases outside the gene matches: 12. This CDR3 is 15 amino acids long. CDR3 coding DNA: TGTGCCAGCAGTCCGTCCAGACAGGGTGTGGATGGCTACACCTTC. Protein sequence: CASSPSRQGVDGYTF.

The V gene is TRBV6-5, the J gene TRBJ2-2, with a possible D match to TRBD2 (6 bases). The CDR3 loop spans 16 amino acids. Trimming removed 0 bases at V and 2 bases at J, with 10 bases between. Germline loops: CDR1 MNHEY, CDR2 SVGAGI. The CDR3 sequence is CASSYSGGLNTGELFF. CDR3 bases: TGTGCCAGCAGTTACTCCGGGGGTCTTAACACCGGGGAGCTGTTTTTT.

The chain joins TRBV6-1 to TRBJ2-7, with D possibly matching TRBD2 (5 bases). V lost 2 bases to trimming and J lost 0 bases, with 8 bases between them. The CDR3 has 14 amino acids. Germline CDR1 is MNHNS and CDR2 is SASEGT. DNA of the CDR3: TGTGCCAGCAGTGAATCTGGGAGCTCCTACGAGCAGTACTTC. Translation: CASSESGSSYEQYF.

This chain links TRBV10-3 with TRBJ1-1, with 9 bases fitting TRBD1. Trimming at V came to 2 bases and at J to 3 bases, leaving 7 bases not matched to a gene. The CDR3 has 16 amino acids. From germline, CDR1 is ENHRY and CDR2 SYGVKD. The CDR3 sequence is CAISEPPGQGYTEAFF. The CDR3 nucleotides are TGTGCCATCAGTGAGCCTCCGGGACAGGGTTACACTGAAGCTTTCTTT.

The V call is TRBV27, the J call TRBJ2-7; 8 nucleotides align to TRBD1. Trimming at V came to 7 bases and at J to 4 bases, leaving 6 bases not matched to a gene. CDR3 length equals 13 residues. Germline assignment: CDR1 MNHEY and CDR2 SMNVEV (reference sequence). The CDR3 region has the DNA TGTGCCAGCAAAGGACAGGGTTGGTACGAGCAGTACTTC. Its protein is CASKGQGWYEQYF.

The chain links TRBV6-1 to TRBJ1-2, with 9 bases identical to TRBD1. The CDR3 is 15 residues long. The germline V gene has CDR1 MNHNS and CDR2 SASEGT. With 1 base clipped from V and 10 bases from J, the junction kept 10 bases outside the gene matches. This CDR3 is CASSEVDRGPGAYTF. CDR3 nucleotide sequence: TGTGCCAGCAGTGAAGTGGACAGGGGACCTGGTGCCTACACCTTC.

This rearrangement joins TRBV19 to TRBJ1-5, with 12 bases aligning to TRBD1. This CDR3 has 15 residues. J gave up 4 bases and V 6 bases, and 4 bases lay outside the gene matches. Germline CDR1 LNHDA, CDR2 SQIVND (reference sequence). This chain's CDR3 is CASRPGQGANQPQHF. CDR3 in DNA: TGTGCCAGTAGGCCGGGACAGGGGGCTAATCAGCCCCAGCATTTT.

The chain employs TRBV3-1 (or the pseudogene TRBV3-2) and TRBJ1-1, with 8 nucleotides matching TRBD1. Germline trimming cut 4 bases from V and 6 bases from J; bases unmatched to any gene: 13. The CDR3 consists of 16 residues. Germline V gives CDR1 LGHDT, CDR2 YNNKEL (reference sequence). The CDR3 loop is CASSLRGQGAGAEAFF. For the CDR3, the DNA is TGTGCCAGCAGCCTTAGGGGGCAGGGGGCAGGGGCTGAAGCTTTCTTT.

J is TRBJ2-1 and V is TRBV29-1; a weak D match, TRBD2 (5 bases). The V gene lost 7 bases and the J gene lost 4 bases, with 17 bases spanning the gap. CDR3 size: 14 residues. Germline CDR1 is SQVTM and CDR2 is ANQGSEA. The CDR3, as DNA: TGCAGCGCCTCCGGACTCCCGGAGTACAATGAGCAGTTCTTC. Residues: CSASGLPEYNEQFF.

The V gene is TRBV15, the J gene TRBJ2-1, with TRBD2 matching 12 bases. The CDR3 extends over 17 amino acids. Germline lookup yields CDR1 LNHNV and CDR2 YYDKDF (reference sequence). The ends lost 5 bases at V and 7 bases at J; junction bases unmatched: 12. CDR3 sequence reads: CATSSDVGLAGTNEQFF. The CDR3 nucleotides are TGTGCCACCAGCTCCGACGTAGGACTAGCGGGAACAAATGAGCAGTTCTTC.

This clone came up a few times. The chain has TRBV3-1 (or the pseudogene TRBV3-2) and TRBJ1-5; 8 bases fit TRBD1. Germline V lookup: CDR1 LGHDT, CDR2 YNNKEL (reference sequence). The CDR3 is 18 residues long. Trimming took 1 base from V and 7 from J; bases not matched to a gene: 15. CDR3 DNA sequence: TGTGCCAGCAGCCAAGTTCCGGACAGGGTAATTTGGGTCCAGCCCCAGCATTTT. Translation: CASSQVPDRVIWVQPQHF.

This clone has only one observation. The chain links TRBV7-9 to TRBJ2-7, with 9 bases matching TRBD1. This CDR3 is 14 amino acids long. The J segment lost 3 bases and the V segment lost 8 bases, leaving 8 bases of the junction unmatched. Germline loops: CDR1 SEHNR, CDR2 FQNEAQ (reference sequence). The CDR3 here is CASGGTGSLYEQYF. CDR3 bases: TGTGCCAGCGGCGGGACAGGGTCCCTCTACGAGCAGTACTTC.

V is TRBV15 and J is TRBJ2-7, with TRBD2 as a possible D gene (5 bases). V was trimmed by 0 bases and J by 3 bases, leaving 15 bases between them. Germline V gene sequence: CDR1 LNHNV, CDR2 YYDKDF (reference sequence). CDR3 length equals 16 residues. CDR3 in DNA: TGTGCCACCAGCAGAGATTTGCTAGCACGGAGCTACGAGCAGTACTTC. Its protein is CATSRDLLARSYEQYF.

The chain combines TRBV28 with TRBJ1-1, with TRBD1 matching 8 bases. The V segment lost 7 bases and the J segment 12 bases; nucleotides outside the gene matches: 16. This CDR3 contains 14 residues. Per the germline V gene, CDR1 is MDHEN and CDR2 is SYDVKM. The CDR3 DNA reads TGTGCCAGCACGGGGAGCGACCCACAGGGGGAGACTTTCTTT. Protein: CASTGSDPQGETFF. The complete variable domain, with remaining parts taken from reference TRBV28 and TRBJ1-1, reads DVKVTQSSRYLVKRTGEKVFLECVQDMDHENMFWYRQDPGLGLRLIYFSYDVKMKEKGDIPEGYSVSREKKERFSLILESASTNQTSMYLCASTGSDPQGETFFGQGTRLTVV.

The chain joins TRBV18 to TRBJ1-4, with TRBD1 as a possible D gene (5 bases). The CDR3 has 15 amino acids. V gave up 6 bases and J gave up 8 bases, with 19 bases separating them. Germline-derived CDR1 and CDR2 are KGHSH and LQKENI. CDR3 in amino acids: CASSLLRAVDEKLFF. For the CDR3, the DNA is TGTGCCAGCTCCCTCCTCAGGGCAGTGGACGAAAAACTGTTTTTT. Combining the CDR3 with reference TRBV18 and TRBJ1-4 gives the whole variable domain NAGVMQNPRHLVRRRGQEARLRCSPMKGHSHVYWYRQLPEEGLKFMVYLQKENIIDESGMPKERFSAEFPKEGPSILRIQQVVRGDSAAYFCASSLLRAVDEKLFFGSGTQLSVL.

Written as DNA, the CDR3 is TGTGCCAACCTAGGGGATACTGAAGCTTTCTTT. It specifies CANLGDTEAFF. The V gene is TRBV2, the J gene TRBJ1-1, with D perhaps TRBD1 (5 bases). This CDR3 is built from 11 residues. V was cut by 10 bases and J by 5 bases, with 11 bases left in between. Germline CDR1 reads SNHLY; CDR2 reads FYNNEI.

The chain is built from TRBV6-4 and TRBJ2-3, with D possibly matching TRBD1 (5 bases). Trimming cost V 10 bases and J 0 bases, with 17 bases left between them. Germline CDR1 is MRHNA and CDR2 is SNTAGT. The CDR3 sequence is 15 residues long. The CDR3 spells CATRRQGRSTDTQYF. DNA for the CDR3: TGTGCCACCAGGCGTCAGGGCCGGAGCACAGATACGCAGTATTTT.

J is TRBJ1-1 and V is TRBV30; TRBD1 matches 8 bases. This CDR3 region has 15 residues. Germline lookup yields CDR1 GTSNPN and CDR2 SVGIG (reference sequence). Trimming took 0 bases from V and 4 from J; bases not matched to a gene: 7. CDR3 DNA sequence: TGTGCCTGGAGTGTGGTGGGCAGGGGGCCCACTGAAGCTTTCTTT. Translation: CAWSVVGRGPTEAFF.

This chain connects TRBV10-3 to TRBJ2-5; 7 bases fit TRBD1. The CDR3 has 13 amino acids. Trimming cost V 6 bases and J 2 bases; bases outside gene matches: 3. The germline V gene has CDR1 ENHRY and CDR2 SYGVKD. This CDR3 reads CAISPDRQETQYF. CDR3 in DNA: TGTGCCATCAGCCCGGACAGGCAAGAGACCCAGTACTTC.

The V and J genes are TRBV2 and TRBJ1-2; D unclear. This CDR3 region has 15 residues. Looked up from germline, CDR1 is SNHLY and CDR2 is FYNNEI. Deletions cut 7 bases from V and 4 bases from J, with 19 bases between. CDR3 nucleotide sequence: TGTGCCAGCATGAGAGAGGGAATCGGGAGCTATGGCTACACCTTC. As protein: CASMREGIGSYGYTF. The variable domain in full, with the rest retrieved from reference TRBV2 and TRBJ1-2, is EPEVTQTPSHQVTQMGQEVILRCVPISNHLYFYWYRQILGQKVEFLVSFYNNEISEKSEIFDDQFSVERPDGSNFTLKIRSTKLEDSAMYFCASMREGIGSYGYTFGSGTRLTVV.

The rearrangement links TRBV19 to TRBJ1-1; possible D gene TRBD1, 6 bases. Germline assignment: CDR1 LNHDA and CDR2 SQIVND (reference sequence). The CDR3 sequence is 15 residues long. Trimming cost V 3 bases and J 3 bases, with 14 bases left between them. CDR3 sequence (DNA): TGTGCCAGTAGTATTTTAGGGGGAACCTACACTGAAGCTTTCTTT. Translation: CASSILGGTYTEAFF.

The gene calls are TRBV11-1 and TRBJ2-7, with TRBD2 matching 11 bases. J gave up 6 bases and V 2 bases, and 6 bases lay outside the gene matches. This CDR3 comprises 15 residues. Germline-derived CDR1 and CDR2 are SGHAT and FQDESV (reference sequence). The CDR3 nucleotides are TGTGCCAGCAGCTTACTAGCGGGAGGATCCACCGAGCAGTACTTC. Residues: CASSLLAGGSTEQYF.

J is TRBJ1-1 and V is TRBV5-8; possibly TRBD1 for D (5 bases). This CDR3 is built from 15 residues. The germline V gene encodes CDR1 SGHTS and CDR2 YDEGEE. V lost 0 bases to trimming and J lost 2 bases, with 11 bases between them. In DNA form, the CDR3 reads TGTGCCAGCAGCTTGGGGGGGGTAGTAAACACTGAAGCTTTCTTT. Its protein product is CASSLGGVVNTEAFF.

CDR3 in amino acids: CASSSAEAGRINIQYF. DNA of the CDR3: TGTGCCAGCAGCTCGGCCGAAGCGGGTAGAATAAACATTCAGTACTTC. V and J are TRBV5-4 and TRBJ2-4; possibly TRBD2 for D (6 bases). Germline V gives CDR1 SGHNT, CDR2 YYREEE (reference sequence). The CDR3 extends over 16 amino acids. V was shortened by 3 bases and J by 6 bases, with 19 bases between the two germline ends.

This chain uses TRBV29-1 with TRBJ1-1; D may be TRBD1 (6 bases). The V end was cut by 3 bases, the J end by 4 bases, with 9 bases between. The CDR3 runs to 12 residues. From germline, CDR1 is SQVTM and CDR2 ANQGSEA. CDR3 residues: CSVDRGGTEAFF. CDR3 DNA: TGCAGCGTTGATAGGGGGGGCACTGAAGCTTTCTTT.